These T cell receptor beta chains were read from a single sample in a study of radiation and T cells in renal cell carcinoma. Profiling relied on immunoSEQ multiplex PCR, and the TCRdb table lists in-frame clones only, not all of them. The sample comprises fewer than 85,000 clones, 80% to 90% of which are singletons, and 5% to 7.5% rests with the top ten. The starting material was blood, obtained from a patient whose treatment included radiotherapy and nephrectomy. These receptors were collected from a woman in her 70s with renal cell carcinoma. The CDR3 runs from the conserved cysteine through the conserved F or W. Each record gives: J gene, D gene, V gene, clone size, CDR3 protein, CDR3 DNA. D genes are given only for firm matches. A row's size may be missing; if present it is once, few, many or a size class.

TRBJ1-1 | NA | TRBV7-2 | NA | CASSLALETEAFF | TGTGCCAGCAGCTTAGCGCTGGAGACTGAAGCTTTCTTT
TRBJ2-1 | NA | TRBV6-6 | NA | CASSSPGNEQFF | TGTGCCAGCAGTTCGCCCGGGAATGAGCAGTTCTTC
TRBJ1-1 | NA | TRBV5-1 | NA | CASSLQGLEAFF | TGCGCCAGCAGCCTACAGGGACTTGAAGCTTTCTTT
TRBJ2-3 | TRBD2 | TRBV6-1 | NA | CASSDLAGGLTDTQYF | TGTGCCAGCAGTGACCTAGCGGGGGGACTCACAGATACGCAGTATTTT
TRBJ2-5 | TRBD1 | TRBV6-6 | NA | CASSPGQGGQETQYF | TGTGCCAGCAGCCCGGGACAGGGGGGGCAAGAGACCCAGTACTTC
TRBJ1-6 | NA | TRBV14 | NA | CASSLNTYNSPLHF | TGTGCCAGCAGCCTCAACACCTATAATTCACCCCTCCACTTT
TRBJ2-7 | TRBD2 | TRBV5-4 | once | CASSPTTGLAGEQYF | TGTGCCAGCAGCCCGACCACCGGACTAGCGGGCGAGCAGTACTTC
TRBJ2-7 | TRBD2 | TRBV15 | NA | CATSRVTSGGLDEQYF | TGTGCCACCAGCAGAGTAACTAGCGGGGGATTAGACGAGCAGTACTTC
TRBJ1-4 | NA | TRBV9 | NA | CASSARPWMDEKLFF | TGTGCCAGCAGCGCCCGACCTTGGATGGATGAAAAACTGTTTTTT
TRBJ2-7 | TRBD2 | TRBV15 | NA | CATSSLRGGASEQYF | TGTGCCACCAGCAGTTTACGCGGGGGGGCCTCCGAGCAGTACTTC
TRBJ1-2 | NA | TRBV6-6 | NA | CASTREANYGYTF | TGTGCCAGCACCCGAGAAGCTAACTATGGCTACACCTTC
TRBJ1-1 | TRBD1 | TRBV7-6 | NA | CASTFLGQGYTEAFF | TGTGCCAGCACCTTTTTGGGACAGGGATACACTGAAGCTTTCTTT
TRBJ2-1 | TRBD2 | TRBV7-9 | NA | CASSQATSGGASYNEQFF | TGTGCCAGCAGCCAGGCCACTAGCGGGGGGGCTTCCTACAATGAGCAGTTCTTC
TRBJ2-2 | NA | TRBV5-1 | once | CASSPGEGNTGELFF | TGCGCCAGCAGCCCAGGAGAGGGGAACACCGGGGAGCTGTTTTTT
TRBJ2-7 | TRBD2 | TRBV7-2 | NA | CASSSRTSGISYEQYF | TGTGCCAGCAGCTCCAGGACTAGCGGGATTTCCTACGAGCAGTACTTC
TRBJ1-5 | NA | TRBV19 | NA | CASSITGTNQPQHF | TGTGCCAGTAGTATTACAGGGACCAATCAGCCCCAGCATTTT
TRBJ2-2 | TRBD1 | TRBV5-6 | NA | CASSPDRVTGELFF | TGTGCCAGCAGCCCGGACAGGGTCACCGGGGAGCTGTTTTTT
TRBJ1-2 | TRBD1 | TRBV30 | NA | CAWSPDRVTNYGYTF | TGTGCCTGGAGTCCCGACAGGGTAACTAACTATGGCTACACCTTC
TRBJ1-1 | NA | TRBV4-2 | few | CASSQERSTEAFF | TGTGCCAGCAGCCAAGAAAGAAGCACTGAAGCTTTCTTT
TRBJ1-4 | NA | TRBV5-5 | NA | CASSSDGYNEKLFF | TGTGCCAGCAGCTCGGACGGATACAATGAAAAACTGTTTTTT
TRBJ2-2 | TRBD1 | TRBV4-3 | NA | CASSQVGTGGANTGELFF | TGCGCCAGCAGCCAAGTCGGGACAGGGGGCGCGAACACCGGGGAGCTGTTTTTT
TRBJ1-1 | TRBD1 | TRBV6-5 | NA | CASSLDRVNTEAFF | TGTGCCAGCTCGTTAGACAGGGTGAACACTGAAGCTTTCTTT
TRBJ2-6 | NA | TRBV5-6 | NA | CASSFLVDAPSSGANVLTF | TGTGCCAGCAGCTTTCTGGTCGACGCTCCGAGCTCTGGGGCCAACGTCCTGACTTTC
TRBJ1-1 | NA | TRBV6-6 | few | CASSYLGSEAFF | TGTGCCAGCAGTTATTTGGGAAGTGAAGCTTTCTTT
TRBJ2-5 | NA | TRBV11-2 | NA | CASSLGTKYQETQYF | TGTGCCAGCAGCTTAGGGACAAAGTACCAAGAGACCCAGTACTTC
TRBJ1-1 | NA | TRBV5-5 | NA | CASSLHGTQNTEAFF | TGTGCCAGCAGCTTGCATGGGACACAGAACACTGAAGCTTTCTTT